This T cell receptor beta chain was sequenced for a study of cytomegalovirus exposure and HLA in healthy donors (dated by TCRdb to between 2016 and 2019). Concerning the study at large: In an earlier analysis of fewer than 750 of the donors, 250 to 300 Gb of sequence data and 90 million to 120 million unique TCR beta sequences from 150 million to 200 million T cells were reported. Around 320 gigabases of sequencing data and tens of millions of unique TCR sequences were included in an early release covering about 620 HLA-typed donors. The genetic ancestry cluster associated with self-reported Caucasian donors included over 80% of the 398 genotyped donors. The study was designed to test whether signatures of past pathogen exposure could be identified by cataloging public T cell receptors. The study profiled the T cell repertoires of 500 to 800 subjects by immunosequencing and related them to cytomegalovirus serostatus. Along with the approximately 650-subject first cohort, a separate validation cohort of over a hundred different subjects was used. To predict cytomegalovirus infection status, the study brought together high-throughput TCR immunosequencing, statistical association of individual TCRs with disease status, and machine learning. In a later analysis, previously published TCR beta repertoires from more than 500 donors were re-analyzed and high-resolution HLA genotyping was added so that TCR occurrence patterns could be studied. The later analysis used no new phenotypic data to find candidate immune exposures, relying instead on TCR beta sequences and their occurrence across donors. In an earlier analysis of roughly 540 of the donors, high-throughput TCR beta sequencing was used to judge whether each TCR beta V gene segment behaved as functional or pseudogenic. Donor age, sex, ethnicity and CMV serostatus were collected together with the repertoire data. In a later genetic analysis, genome-wide SNP genotypes for about 55% of the roughly 700 donors were used, and that subset was treated as a discovery cohort. Every repertoire in the discovery cohort had been generated on one and the same sequencing platform. HLA typing covered class I and class II loci at four-digit resolution. Typing coverage varied by locus: roughly 620-640 donors for A, B, C, DRB1 and DQB1; around 560 for DQA1; over 600 for DPA1; approximately 490 for DPB1. About 5 DR-DQ haplotypes were handled as single units for association and clustering, since linkage in the cohort was strong. On average, around 230,000 unique TCR beta nucleotide sequences were sequenced per donor among about 400 genotyped donors of the cohort, with 15% to 20% of those sequences being non-productive. The paper's findings and limits, for the study overall: Compared with the approximately 700-donor mean, donors in an Asian-associated ancestry cluster had fewer N-insertions in productive TCRs, according to a later genetic analysis. Across donors, most TCR sequences were observed very rarely, whereas some public TCRs were present in many individuals. The cohort was sequenced for TCR beta chains only, and without alpha or paired-chain data the features that could be detected were limited. Sequencing depth was assumed to be roughly uniform across donors in the presence/absence analyses, though that assumption may not hold. Strong co-occurrence of HLA alleles, especially DR and DQ, made assigning TCR associations to individual alleles difficult. The only immune exposure information available for the cohort was CMV serostatus. The classifier was reported to diagnose cytomegalovirus status with high specificity and sensitivity in both the original cohort and the validation cohort. Because HLA typing was missing for some donors at each locus, association tests included only the typed subset. About 17 rarely observed V segments, including chromosome 9 orphons, were excluded from the earlier analysis of almost 600 of the donors because counts were too low. A further reported finding was that TCR beta sequences accurately predicted the HLA-A and HLA-B alleles for most subjects in the first cohort. A later analysis found that HLA-associated TCR beta chains were more clonally expanded and had lower generation probabilities than equally common non-associated chains. The authors suggested that the approach could potentially be extended to other disease states and immunological phenotypes. V-gene and J-gene trimming of TCR beta chains was associated with a missense DCLRE1C variant in a later genetic analysis, and the association was replicated in an independent cohort. Some IMGT-functional V segments, including TRBV6-2 and TRBV6-3, could not be distinguished by the 87-base-pair reads and were therefore excluded. A later analysis reported that several top co-occurrence clusters appeared linked to parvovirus B19, influenza, CMV and Epstein-Barr virus. A few of the identified cytomegalovirus-associated TCR beta chains were confirmed in vitro to be specific for cytomegalovirus antigens. In an earlier analysis of some 500 of the donors, most TCR beta V segments were observed in productive rearrangements about 87% or about 30% of the time, broadly matching IMGT annotations. Correlated functional status among segregating V segments might reflect linkage disequilibrium, but an unknown experimental factor could not be ruled out. In a later analysis, some 17,000 TCR beta sequences were associated with specific HLA alleles at a false discovery rate of 0.05. A total of fewer than 200 TCR beta chains were listed by the study as associated with cytomegalovirus. A cluster of highly shared sequence variants was judged likely to represent a technical artifact of the sequencing pipeline. In a later analysis, most CMV-associated TCR beta chains were found to appear HLA-restricted, with HLA associations seemingly driven largely by CMV exposure. A later analysis found that TCR association rates varied across HLA loci, with DRB1 alleles showing the most associated TCRs and HLA-C alleles the fewest.

Between the V and J ends, shortened by 2 bases and 0 bases respectively, the junction contains 8 bases. The CDR3 numbers 14 residues from cysteine through phenylalanine. Here the CDR3 DNA is all that survives: 42 bases in frame from base 1. From the germline V gene, CDR1 is SGHDT and CDR2 is YYEEEE. To prepare the library, the immunoSEQ multiplex PCR assay was applied. The multiplex PCR relied on a mix of 60 forward primers for TCR Vbeta segments and 13 reverse primers for TCR Jbeta segments. Amplification of the CDR3 region of rearranged TCR beta genes was performed with a multiplex PCR assay on genomic DNA. The Illumina HiSeq System was used to sequence the amplified TCR beta libraries as 87-base-pair reads. The original methods were these. In a later analysis, tens of millions of unique TCR beta chains were counted across the approximately 620 repertoires, and roughly 11 million of these chains were shared by at least two donors. A nearest-neighbor algorithm error-corrected the raw reads and collapsed the reads into unique sequences, merging closely related sequences to remove PCR and sequencing errors. CDR3 sequences were aligned to IMGT reference sequences to assign V, D and J gene segments. Each retained sequence needed at least a six-nucleotide match to both a V gene segment and a J gene segment. A rearrangement counted as productive if the CDR3 had no stop codons and remained in frame with V and J, and every other rearrangement counted as non-productive. CDR3 was defined by IMGT convention, running from the second conserved V-encoded cysteine to the conserved J-encoded phenylalanine. The earlier analysis of 500 to 650 of the donors excluded any sequence lacking an unambiguous match to a single V gene segment. In an earlier analysis of about 590 of the donors, a V segment was called functional when productive rearrangements were above 56.7%, and segregating when the standard deviation between donors exceeded 5%. A statistical classification framework was built to diagnose cytomegalovirus status from the catalog of TCR beta chain sequences. In a later analysis, V and J genes were assigned by comparing TCR nucleotide sequences against IMGT/GENE-DB human TR gene sequences. Using the TCRdist pipeline, a later analysis assigned CDR3 sequences along with most-parsimonious VDJ recombination scenarios. A later analysis defined each TCR beta chain by its CDR3 amino acid sequence plus V-gene family, and excluded reads lacking a unique V-gene family. As a way to deal with suspected cross-contamination and a sequencing artifact, a later analysis dropped approximately 570 nucleotide sequences that were highly shared and had low generation probability. In a later analysis, a clonal expansion index for each public chain was calculated from normalized within-repertoire ranks of inferred template counts. A later analysis computed generation probabilities with a VDJ recombination model fitted to out-of-frame rearrangements, and checked the results against IGoR. A later analysis scored TCR-TCR, TCR-HLA and TCR-CMV co-occurrence with hypergeometric tests, applying a repertoire-size bias correction to TCR pairs. In a later analysis, false discovery rates were estimated by permuting HLA or CMV assignments 20 times. In a later analysis, co-occurring TCRs were grouped using DBSCAN, and TCRdist sequence similarity was added for clustering within HLA-allele-positive subsets. Repertoires with fewer than 30,000 or more than 120,000 public chains were left out of co-occurrence clustering, as were a handful of repertoires with anomalous nucleotide sharing. The immuneACCESS repertoire file appears here via TCRdb, limited to in-frame rearrangements. These files lack a portion of the clones; in checked studies, under half of the deficit traces to unresolved V genes, and the cause of the others is not known. The V and J calls and clone size are taken from that table; D and trimming were inferred from the DNA. This sample has over 85,000 clones in its table, and 63% of those were observed once. Approximately 4.3% of the sample comes from the top ten.

The cohort comprised 550 to 700 healthy bone marrow donors. Cohort members were all nominally healthy when sampled, although unrecorded immune exposures were likely present. CMV serostatus was positive for more than 250 and negative for about 55% of the 666 cohort members, and was not recorded for this donor. A peripheral blood sample was provided by each donor, and peripheral blood mononuclear cells were used for TCR beta sequencing. The Qiagen DNeasy Blood Extraction Kit was used to extract genomic DNA from the blood cell samples. As for this clone: The antigen it recognizes is unknown. Base qualities are not at hand, and no much larger clone is one base apart.

The sample was PBMCs. This sequence was found in a human donor in good health. The sequence is built from TRBV5-6 and TRBJ1-2; the D gene assignment is ambiguous. In nucleotides, the sequence is TGTGCCAGCAGCTTTCAGGCAACTAACTATGGCTACACCTTC. Translated, this is CASSFQATNYGYTF.